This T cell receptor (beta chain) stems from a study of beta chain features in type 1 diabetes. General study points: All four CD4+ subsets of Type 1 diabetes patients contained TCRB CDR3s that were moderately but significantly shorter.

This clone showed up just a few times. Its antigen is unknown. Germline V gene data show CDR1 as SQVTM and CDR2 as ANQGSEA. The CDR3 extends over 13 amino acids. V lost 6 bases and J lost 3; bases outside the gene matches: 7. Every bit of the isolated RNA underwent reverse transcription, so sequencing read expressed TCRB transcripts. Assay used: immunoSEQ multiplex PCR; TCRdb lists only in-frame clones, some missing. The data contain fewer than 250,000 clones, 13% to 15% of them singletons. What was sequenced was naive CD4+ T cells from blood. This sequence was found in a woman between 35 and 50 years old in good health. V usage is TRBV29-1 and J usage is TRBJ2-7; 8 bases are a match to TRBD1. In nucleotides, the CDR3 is TGCAGCGTACAGACAGGGGTGGACTACGAGCAGTACTTC. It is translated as CSVQTGVDYEQYF.